The entry below describes one T cell receptor beta chain. In the PCR, 60 Vbeta and 13 Jbeta primers were used. Some clones are missing from TCRdb's copy, which holds only in-frame ones; the method was immunoSEQ multiplex PCR. The sample contains 150,000 to 200,000 clones, less than 90% of which appear only once. These data are taken from a study of cytomegalovirus exposure and HLA in healthy donors. The sample comprised PBMCs. This sequence originates from a girl between 5 and 17 years old in good health and CMV-seropositive.

For the CDR3, the DNA is TGTGCCAGCAGCCCAAAGCGGGAGAGCCACAATGAGCAGTTCTTC. It yields the protein CASSPKRESHNEQFF. The V gene is TRBV6-6, the J gene TRBJ2-1; 8 bases align to TRBD2. J lost 5 bases, V lost 6 bases, and 9 bases had no gene match. Germline V gene data show CDR1 as MNHNY and CDR2 as SVGAGI (reference sequence). The CDR3 length is 15 residues.